This T cell receptor beta chain appears in the sequencing data of a study of blood T cell repertoires in COVID-19. Study-level information: Some COVID-19 samples were acute and others convalescent; all came from the United States, Italy and Spain.

The germline V gene has CDR1 SEHNR and CDR2 FQNEAQ (reference sequence). The CDR3 is 14 amino acids. V shed 8 bases and J 8 bases; nucleotides not matched to a gene: 7. In the study's own analysis: Reference gene primers were amplified, and this amplification served to estimate nucleated cell counts. Only in-frame clones appear in the TCRdb table, and some are missing; sequencing was by immunoSEQ multiplex PCR. D and trimming were read from the DNA, whereas the V and J calls and clone size are those reported in that table. Among around 620,000 clones listed, approximately 90% were seen once. V and J are TRBV7-9 and TRBJ2-1; 12 bases are shared with TRBD1. The sequencing sample was made of peripheral blood. This clonotype was obtained from a woman aged 18-35 years with acute or convalescent COVID-19. Written as DNA, the CDR3 is TGTGCCAGCCTGAGGGACAGGGGGCTAGATGAGCAGTTCTTC. Its protein is CASLRDRGLDEQFF.